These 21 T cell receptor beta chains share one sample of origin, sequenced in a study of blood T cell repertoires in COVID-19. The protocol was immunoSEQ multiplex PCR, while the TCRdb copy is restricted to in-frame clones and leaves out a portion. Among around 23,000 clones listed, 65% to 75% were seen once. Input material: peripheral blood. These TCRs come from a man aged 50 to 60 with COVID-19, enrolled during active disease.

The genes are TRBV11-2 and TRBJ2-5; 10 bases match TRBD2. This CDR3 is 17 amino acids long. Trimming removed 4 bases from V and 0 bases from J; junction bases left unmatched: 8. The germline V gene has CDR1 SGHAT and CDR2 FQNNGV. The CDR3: CASSSLIAGGNQETQYF. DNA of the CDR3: TGTGCCAGCAGCTCGTTAATAGCGGGGGGAAACCAAGAGACCCAGTACTTC.

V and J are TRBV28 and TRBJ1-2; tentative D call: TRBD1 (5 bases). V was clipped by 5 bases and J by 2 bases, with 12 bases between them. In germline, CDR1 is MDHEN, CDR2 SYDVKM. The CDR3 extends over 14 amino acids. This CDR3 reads CASSRGGENYGYTF. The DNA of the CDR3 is TGTGCCAGCAGTCGCGGGGGGGAGAACTATGGCTACACCTTC.

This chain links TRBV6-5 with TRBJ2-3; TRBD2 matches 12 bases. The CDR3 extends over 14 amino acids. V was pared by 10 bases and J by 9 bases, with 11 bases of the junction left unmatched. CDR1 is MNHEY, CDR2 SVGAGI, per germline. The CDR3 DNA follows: TGTGCCACCCGGACTAGCGGGATACATCGCACGCAGTATTTT. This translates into CATRTSGIHRTQYF.

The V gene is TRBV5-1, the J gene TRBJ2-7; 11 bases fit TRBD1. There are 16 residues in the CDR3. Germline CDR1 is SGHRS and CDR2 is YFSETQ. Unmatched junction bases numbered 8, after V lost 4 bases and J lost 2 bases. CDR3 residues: CASSPGGTGGTYEQYF. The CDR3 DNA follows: TGCGCCAGCAGCCCAGGGGGGACAGGGGGAACCTACGAGCAGTACTTC.

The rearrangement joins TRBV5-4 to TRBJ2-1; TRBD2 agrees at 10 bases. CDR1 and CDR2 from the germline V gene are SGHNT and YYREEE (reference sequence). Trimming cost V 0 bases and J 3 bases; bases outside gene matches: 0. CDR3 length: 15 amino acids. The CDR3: CASSLASGSYNEQFF. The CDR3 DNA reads TGTGCCAGCAGCTTGGCTAGCGGGAGCTACAATGAGCAGTTCTTC.

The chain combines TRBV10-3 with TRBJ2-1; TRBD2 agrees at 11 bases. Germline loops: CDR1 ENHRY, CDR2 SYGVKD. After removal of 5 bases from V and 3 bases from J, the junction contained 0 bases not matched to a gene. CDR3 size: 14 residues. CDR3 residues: CAISTSGGYNEQFF. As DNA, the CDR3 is TGTGCCATCAGTACTAGCGGGGGCTACAATGAGCAGTTCTTC.

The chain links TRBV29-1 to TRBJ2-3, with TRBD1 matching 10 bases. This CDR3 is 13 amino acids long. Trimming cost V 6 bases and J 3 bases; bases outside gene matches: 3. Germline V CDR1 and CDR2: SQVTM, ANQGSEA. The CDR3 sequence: CSVTGGATDTQYF. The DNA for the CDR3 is TGCAGCGTGACAGGGGGCGCGACAGATACGCAGTATTTT.

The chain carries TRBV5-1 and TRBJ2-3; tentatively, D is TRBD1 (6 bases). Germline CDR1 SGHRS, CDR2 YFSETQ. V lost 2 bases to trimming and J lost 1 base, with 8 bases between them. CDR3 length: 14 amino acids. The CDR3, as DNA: TGCGCCAGCAGCTTCCGACAGGGCACAGATACGCAGTATTTT. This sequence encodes CASSFRQGTDTQYF.

CDR3 DNA: TGTGCCAGCAGCCTGGCGGGGGGGAGGTTTGCAGATACGCAGTATTTT. Encoded protein: CASSLAGGRFADTQYF. The chain uses TRBV7-9 and TRBJ2-3, with 9 bases aligning to TRBD2. Germline CDR1 SEHNR, CDR2 FQNEAQ (reference sequence). Germline trimming cut 5 bases from V and 4 bases from J; bases unmatched to any gene: 10. There are 16 residues in the CDR3.

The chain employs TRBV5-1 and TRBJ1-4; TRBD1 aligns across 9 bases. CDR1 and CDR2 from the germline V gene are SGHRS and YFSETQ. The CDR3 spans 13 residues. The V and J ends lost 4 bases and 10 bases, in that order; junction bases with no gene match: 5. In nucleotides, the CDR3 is TGCGCCAGCAGCGGGGGACAGGGTGGAAAACTGTTTTTT. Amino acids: CASSGGQGGKLFF.

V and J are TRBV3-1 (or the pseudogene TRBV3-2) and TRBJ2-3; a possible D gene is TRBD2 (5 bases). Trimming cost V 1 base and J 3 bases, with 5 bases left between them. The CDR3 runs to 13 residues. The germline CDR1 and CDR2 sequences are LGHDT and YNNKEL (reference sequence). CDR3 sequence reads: CASSQGTTDTQYF. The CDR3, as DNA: TGTGCCAGCAGCCAAGGGACTACAGATACGCAGTATTTT.

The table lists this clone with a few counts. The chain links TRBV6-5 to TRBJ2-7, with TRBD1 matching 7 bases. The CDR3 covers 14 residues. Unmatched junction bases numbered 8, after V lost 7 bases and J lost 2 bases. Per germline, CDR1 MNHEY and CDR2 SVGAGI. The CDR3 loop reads CASKPDRATYEQYF. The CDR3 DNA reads TGTGCCAGCAAGCCCGACAGGGCCACCTACGAGCAGTACTTC.

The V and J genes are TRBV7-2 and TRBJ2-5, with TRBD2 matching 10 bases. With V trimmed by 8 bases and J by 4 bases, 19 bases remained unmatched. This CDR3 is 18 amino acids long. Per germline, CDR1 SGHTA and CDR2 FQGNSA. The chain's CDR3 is CASHTPRASGGAGETQYF. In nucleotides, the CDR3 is TGTGCCAGCCATACCCCACGAGCGAGCGGGGGGGCTGGAGAGACCCAGTACTTC.

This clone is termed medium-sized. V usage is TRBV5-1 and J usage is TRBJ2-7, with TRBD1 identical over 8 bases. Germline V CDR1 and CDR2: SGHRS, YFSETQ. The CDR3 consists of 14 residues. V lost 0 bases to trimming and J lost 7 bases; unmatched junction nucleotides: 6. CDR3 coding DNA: TGCGCCAGCAGCTTGGCTCAGGGGGCGGGTGAGCAGTACTTC. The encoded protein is CASSLAQGAGEQYF.

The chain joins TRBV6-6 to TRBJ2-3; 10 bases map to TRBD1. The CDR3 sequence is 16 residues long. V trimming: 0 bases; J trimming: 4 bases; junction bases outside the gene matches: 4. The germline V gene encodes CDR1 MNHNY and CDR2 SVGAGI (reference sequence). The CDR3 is CASSYSDRGRPDTQYF. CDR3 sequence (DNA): TGTGCCAGCAGTTACTCAGACAGGGGGCGCCCAGATACGCAGTATTTT.

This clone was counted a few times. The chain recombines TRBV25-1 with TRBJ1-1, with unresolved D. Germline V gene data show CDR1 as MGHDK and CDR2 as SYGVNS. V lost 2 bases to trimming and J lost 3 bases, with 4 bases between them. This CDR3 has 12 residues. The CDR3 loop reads CASSEDYTEAFF. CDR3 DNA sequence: TGTGCCAGCAGTGAAGACTACACTGAAGCTTTCTTT.

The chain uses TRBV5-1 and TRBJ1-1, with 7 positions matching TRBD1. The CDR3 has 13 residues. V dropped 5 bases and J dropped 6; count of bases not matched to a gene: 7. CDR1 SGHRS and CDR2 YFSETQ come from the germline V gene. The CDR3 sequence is CASSFTGVAEAFF. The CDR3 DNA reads TGCGCCAGCAGTTTTACAGGGGTGGCTGAAGCTTTCTTT.

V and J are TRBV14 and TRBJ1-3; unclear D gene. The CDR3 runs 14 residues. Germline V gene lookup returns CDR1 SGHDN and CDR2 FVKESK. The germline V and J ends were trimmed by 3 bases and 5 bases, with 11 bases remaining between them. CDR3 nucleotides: TGTGCCAGCAGCCACGGCGGATCTCGAAACACCATATATTTT. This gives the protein CASSHGGSRNTIYF.

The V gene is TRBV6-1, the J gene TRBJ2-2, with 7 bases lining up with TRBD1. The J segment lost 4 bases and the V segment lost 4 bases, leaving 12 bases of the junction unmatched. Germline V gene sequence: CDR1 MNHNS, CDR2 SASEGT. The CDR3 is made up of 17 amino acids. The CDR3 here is CASSVSRGSLSTGELFF. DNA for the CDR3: TGTGCCAGCAGTGTGAGCAGGGGGAGTCTCAGCACCGGGGAGCTGTTTTTT.

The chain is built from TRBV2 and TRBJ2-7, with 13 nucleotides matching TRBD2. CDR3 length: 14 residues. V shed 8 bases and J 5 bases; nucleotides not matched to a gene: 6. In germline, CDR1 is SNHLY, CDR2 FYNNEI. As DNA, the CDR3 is TGTGCCAGCGGGGGGACTAGCGGGACCAACGAGCAGTACTTC. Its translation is CASGGTSGTNEQYF.

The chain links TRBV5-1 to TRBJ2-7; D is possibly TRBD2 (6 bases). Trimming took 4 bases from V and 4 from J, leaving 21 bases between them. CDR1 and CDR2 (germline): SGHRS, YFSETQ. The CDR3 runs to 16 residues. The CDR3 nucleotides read TGCGCCAGCAGCGCGGACCCAGCCAGGACTAAATACGAGCAGTACTTC. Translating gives CASSADPARTKYEQYF.